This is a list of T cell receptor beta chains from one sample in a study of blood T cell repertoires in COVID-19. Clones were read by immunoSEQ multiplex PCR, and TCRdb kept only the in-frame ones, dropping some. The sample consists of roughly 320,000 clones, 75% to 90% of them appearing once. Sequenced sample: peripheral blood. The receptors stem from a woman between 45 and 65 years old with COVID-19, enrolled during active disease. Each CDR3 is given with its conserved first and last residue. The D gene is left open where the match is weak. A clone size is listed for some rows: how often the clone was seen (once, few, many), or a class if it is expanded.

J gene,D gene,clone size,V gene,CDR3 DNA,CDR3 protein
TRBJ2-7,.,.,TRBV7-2,TGTGCCAGCAGCTCGGGGGGGACAGGGAGCTACGAGCAGTACTTC,CASSSGGTGSYEQYF
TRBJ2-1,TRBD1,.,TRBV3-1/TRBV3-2,TGTGCCAGCAGCCAGGAAGACAGGGCGACCTACAATGAGCAGTTCTTC,CASSQEDRATYNEQFF
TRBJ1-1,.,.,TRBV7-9,TGTGCCAGCAGCTTAGGGTTAACAGGGAAGGACACTGAAGCTTTCTTT,CASSLGLTGKDTEAFF
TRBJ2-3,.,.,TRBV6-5,TGTGCCAGCAGCAGTTGGACAGATACGCAGTATTTT,CASSSWTDTQYF
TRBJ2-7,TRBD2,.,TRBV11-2,TGTGCCAGCAGTGACCCGGGGCGGGAGGCCTACGAGCAGTACTTC,CASSDPGREAYEQYF
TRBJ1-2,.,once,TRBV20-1,TGCAGTGCTAGTTACGGGTACTATGGCTACACCTTC,CSASYGYYGYTF
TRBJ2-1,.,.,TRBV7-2,TGTGCCAGCAGGCAAGACAGATACAATGAGCAGTTCTTC,CASRQDRYNEQFF
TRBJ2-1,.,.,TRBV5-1,TGCGCCAGCAGCTTGGCCCCCAGGTCCTACAATGAGCAGTTCTTC,CASSLAPRSYNEQFF
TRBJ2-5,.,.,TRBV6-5,TGTGCCAGCAGAAGGACTAACCAAGAGACCCAGTACTTC,CASRRTNQETQYF
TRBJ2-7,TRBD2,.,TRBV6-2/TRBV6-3,TGTGCCAGCAGTTACAGCGGGAGCTCCTACGAGCAGTACTTC,CASSYSGSSYEQYF
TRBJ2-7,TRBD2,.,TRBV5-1,TGCGCCAGCAGCGGGACTAGCGGGACATACGAGCAGTACTTC,CASSGTSGTYEQYF
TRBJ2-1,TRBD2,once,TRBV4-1,TGCGCCAGCAGCCCCCGGACTAGCGGGAGGTTTAGGCATGAGCAGTTCTTC,CASSPRTSGRFRHEQFF
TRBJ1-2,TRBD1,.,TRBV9,TGTGCCAGCAGCTCCCGGACAGGGGGTAACTATGGCTACACCTTC,CASSSRTGGNYGYTF
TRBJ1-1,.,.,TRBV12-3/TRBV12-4,TGTGCCAGCAGCCCGACAGTGAACACTGAAGCTTTCTTT,CASSPTVNTEAFF
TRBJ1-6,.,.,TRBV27,TGTGCCAGCAGTTTGTCTCAGGCGAGCTCCTATAATTCACCCCTCCACTTT,CASSLSQASSYNSPLHF
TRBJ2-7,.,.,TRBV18,TGTGCCAGCTCACCACCGACCGGACTCATGTCCTACGAGCAGTACTTC,CASSPPTGLMSYEQYF
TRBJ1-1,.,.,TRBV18,TGTGCCAGCTCACCTCAAAACTCGAACACTGAAGCTTTCTTT,CASSPQNSNTEAFF
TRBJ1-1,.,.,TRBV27,TGTGCCAGCAGGCCTCAGGGTGGGAACACTGAAGCTTTCTTT,CASRPQGGNTEAFF
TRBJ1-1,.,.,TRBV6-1,TGTGCCAGCAGTCTGACGGCAGGGATGAACACTGAAGCTTTCTTT,CASSLTAGMNTEAFF
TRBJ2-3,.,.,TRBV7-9,TGTGCCAGCACCACGCACCTTGGCCTAGCGCATTCTAGCACAGATACGCAGTATTTT,CASTTHLGLAHSSTDTQYF
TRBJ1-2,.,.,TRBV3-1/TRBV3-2,TGTGCCAGCAGCCAAGTAGGGGATGGTGGCTACACCTTC,CASSQVGDGGYTF
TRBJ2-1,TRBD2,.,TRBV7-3,TGTGCCAGCAGCCCCTCCGGGACTAGCGGGAGGGCTTTCAATGAGCAGTTCTTC,CASSPSGTSGRAFNEQFF
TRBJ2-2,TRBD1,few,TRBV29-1,TGCAGCGTTGAGGGACAGGGGGCGATCGGGGAGCTGTTTTTT,CSVEGQGAIGELFF
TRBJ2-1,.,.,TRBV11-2,TGTGCCAGCAGCTTAGTTAACTCCTACAATGAGCAGTTCTTC,CASSLVNSYNEQFF
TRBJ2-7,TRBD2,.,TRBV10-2,TGCGCCAGCAGTGAGGCACTAGCGGGGTGGCCCTACGAGCAGTACTTC,CASSEALAGWPYEQYF
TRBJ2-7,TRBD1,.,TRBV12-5,TGTGCTAGTGGTTTAGGTGACAGGGGTACCTACGAGCAGTACTTC,CASGLGDRGTYEQYF
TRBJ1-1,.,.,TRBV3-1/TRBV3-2,TGTGCCAGCAGCCAACGCAGTGAAGCTTTCTTT,CASSQRSEAFF
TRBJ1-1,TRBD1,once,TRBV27,TGTGCCAGCAGTCCCGACAGGGGGCTTTTAACTGAAGCTTTCTTT,CASSPDRGLLTEAFF
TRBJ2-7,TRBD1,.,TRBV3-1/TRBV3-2,TGTGCCAGCAGCCAAACGGACAGGGCGCGCTACGAGCAGTACTTC,CASSQTDRARYEQYF
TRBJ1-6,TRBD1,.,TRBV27,TGTGCCAAAGCCGAGACAGGGGGAGGTTCCTATAATTCACCCCTCCACTTT,CAKAETGGGSYNSPLHF
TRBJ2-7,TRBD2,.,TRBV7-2,TGTGCCAGCAGCCTCGGACTAGCGGGAGGCCACTCCTACGAGCAGTACTTC,CASSLGLAGGHSYEQYF
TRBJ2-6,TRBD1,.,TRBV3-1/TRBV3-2,TGTGCCAGCAGCCAGGTGGCAGGGGGATTCTCTGGGGCCAACGTCCTGACTTTC,CASSQVAGGFSGANVLTF
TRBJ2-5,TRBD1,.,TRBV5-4,TGTGCCAGCAGCTTTGGTCCCCAGGGGGAAGAGACCCAGTACTTC,CASSFGPQGEETQYF
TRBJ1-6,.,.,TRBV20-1,TGCAGTGCTAGTAACAGTTTCTATAATTCACCCCTCCACTTT,CSASNSFYNSPLHF
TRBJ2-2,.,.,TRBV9,TGTGCCAGCAGCGTAGTTTCTAACACCGGGGAGCTGTTTTTT,CASSVVSNTGELFF
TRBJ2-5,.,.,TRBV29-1,TGCAGCGTTCACCCGGGACTTTACCAAGAGACCCAGTACTTC,CSVHPGLYQETQYF
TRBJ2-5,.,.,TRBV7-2,TGTGCCAGCCACCCCTCCAGGGACCAAGAGACCCAGTACTTC,CASHPSRDQETQYF
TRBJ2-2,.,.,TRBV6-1,TGTGCCAGCATACAGGGAATACCCGGGGAGCTGTTTTTT,CASIQGIPGELFF
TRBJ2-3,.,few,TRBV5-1,TGCGCCAGCAGCTTAACTACCGGAACAGATACGCAGTATTTT,CASSLTTGTDTQYF
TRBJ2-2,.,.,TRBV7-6,TGTGCCAGCAGCCACCGGGACCCCGGGGGAGATGGGCTGTTTTTT,CASSHRDPGGDGLFF
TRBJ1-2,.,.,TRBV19,TGTGCCAGTAGTATTCAAGGGGGTTTTGGTGGCTACACCTTC,CASSIQGGFGGYTF
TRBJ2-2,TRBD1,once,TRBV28,TGTGCCAGCAGTTTGGGGACAGGGACCGGGGAGCTGTTTTTT,CASSLGTGTGELFF
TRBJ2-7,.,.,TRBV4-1,TGCGCCAGCAGCCGAAGTGGTCCAGGGGACCACGAGCAGTACTTC,CASSRSGPGDHEQYF
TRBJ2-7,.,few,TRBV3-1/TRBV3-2,TGTGCCAGCAGCCAAACCGTACTAGCCCCAGTGGAGCAGTACTTC,CASSQTVLAPVEQYF
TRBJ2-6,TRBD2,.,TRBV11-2,TGTGCCAGCAGCTCCCCCGTCAGCGGGAGTCTCTCTGGGGCCAACGTCCTGACTTTC,CASSSPVSGSLSGANVLTF
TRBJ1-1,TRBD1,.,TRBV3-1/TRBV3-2,TGTGCCAGCAGCCAAGATCCGAATAGACAGGGGTATGCAACTGAAGCTTTCTTT,CASSQDPNRQGYATEAFF
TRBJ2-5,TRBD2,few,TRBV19,TGTGCCAGTAGTATTCACGGACTAGCGGGAGGATTGGTAGGGCAAGAGACCCAGTACTTC,CASSIHGLAGGLVGQETQYF
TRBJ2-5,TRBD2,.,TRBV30,TGTGCCTGGAGCCCAGGGACTAGCGGCCTAGGGGAGACCCAGTACTTC,CAWSPGTSGLGETQYF
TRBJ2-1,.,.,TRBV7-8,TGTGCCAGCAGCTTAGCTGGCAGGGCCCTACGCTACAATGAGCAGTTCTTC,CASSLAGRALRYNEQFF
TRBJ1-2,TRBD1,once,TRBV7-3,TGTGCCAGCAGCTTTCTGGACAGGGTTGTAGATGGCTACACCTTC,CASSFLDRVVDGYTF
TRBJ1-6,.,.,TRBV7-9,TGTGCCAGCAGCCTCAAGACAGGCTATAATTCACCCCTCCACTTT,CASSLKTGYNSPLHF
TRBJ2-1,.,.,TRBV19,TGTGCCAGTAGTATTGGGCCCCCCTCCTACAATGAGCAGTTCTTC,CASSIGPPSYNEQFF
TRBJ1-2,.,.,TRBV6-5,TGTGCCAGCAGTTATGGGGGGACCTATGGCTACACCTTC,CASSYGGTYGYTF
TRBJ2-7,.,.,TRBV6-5,TGTGCCAGCAGCATAGGGGGAAAGAGCTCCTACGAGCAGTACTTC,CASSIGGKSSYEQYF
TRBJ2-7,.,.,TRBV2,TGTGCCAGCAGTGAAGAAAACCCCCGGGTCTCCTACGAGCAGTACTTC,CASSEENPRVSYEQYF